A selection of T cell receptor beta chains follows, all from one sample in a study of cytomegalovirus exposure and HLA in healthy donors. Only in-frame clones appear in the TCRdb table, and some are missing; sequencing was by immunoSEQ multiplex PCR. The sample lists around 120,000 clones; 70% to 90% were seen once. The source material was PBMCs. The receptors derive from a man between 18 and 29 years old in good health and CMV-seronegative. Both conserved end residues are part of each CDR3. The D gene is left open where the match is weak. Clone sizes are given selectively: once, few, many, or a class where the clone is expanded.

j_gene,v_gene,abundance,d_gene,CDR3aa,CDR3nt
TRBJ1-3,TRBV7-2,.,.,CASSPQIRNTIYF,TGTGCCAGCAGCCCACAAATTAGAAACACCATATATTTT
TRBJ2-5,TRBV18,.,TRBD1,CASSPKGAGETQYF,TGTGCCAGCTCACCGAAGGGGGCTGGTGAGACCCAGTACTTC
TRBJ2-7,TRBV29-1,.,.,CSSILSGEQYF,TGCAGTTCCATCTTGTCGGGCGAGCAGTACTTC
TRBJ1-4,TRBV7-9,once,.,CASSLGASNEKLFF,TGTGCCAGCAGCTTAGGAGCATCTAATGAAAAACTGTTTTTT
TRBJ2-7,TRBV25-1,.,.,CASRFTVGEQYF,TGTGCCAGCCGATTCACAGTGGGCGAGCAGTACTTC
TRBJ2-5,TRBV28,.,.,CASSMAGTRETQYF,TGTGCCAGCAGCATGGCAGGGACTCGAGAGACCCAGTACTTC
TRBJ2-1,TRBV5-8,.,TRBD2,CASSQLVHAGGPGNEQFF,TGTGCCAGCAGCCAACTGGTGCATGCGGGAGGGCCTGGCAATGAGCAGTTCTTC
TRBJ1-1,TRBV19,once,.,CASSATEATEAFF,TGTGCCAGTAGCGCGACAGAGGCCACTGAAGCTTTCTTT
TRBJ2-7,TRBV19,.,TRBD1,CASCVTGGDEQYF,TGTGCCAGTTGCGTGACAGGGGGGGACGAGCAGTACTTC
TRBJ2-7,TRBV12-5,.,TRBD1,CASGRTGVEQYF,TGTGCTAGTGGTCGGACAGGGGTCGAGCAGTACTTC
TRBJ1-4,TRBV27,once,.,CASSYSGVLVKLFF,TGTGCCAGCAGCTACTCAGGGGTGTTAGTAAAACTGTTTTTT
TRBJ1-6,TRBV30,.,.,CAWRLTVDNSPLHF,TGTGCCTGGAGACTGACAGTTGATAATTCACCCCTCCACTTT
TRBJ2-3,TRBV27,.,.,CASSLLGSGTDTQYF,TGTGCCAGCAGTTTACTGGGCTCAGGTACAGATACGCAGTATTTT
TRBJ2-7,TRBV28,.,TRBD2,CASSLPVAGAAEQYF,TGTGCCAGCAGTTTACCAGTAGCGGGAGCGGCCGAGCAGTACTTC
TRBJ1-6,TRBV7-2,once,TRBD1,CASSRQGINSPLHF,TGTGCCAGCAGCCGACAGGGGATCAATTCACCCCTCCACTTT
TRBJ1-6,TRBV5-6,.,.,CASSLGTGSNSPLHF,TGTGCCAGCAGCTTGGGTACAGGGAGTAATTCACCCCTCCACTTT
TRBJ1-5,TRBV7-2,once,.,CASSLRGQPQHF,TGTGCCAGCAGCTTGCGGGGTCAGCCCCAGCATTTT